A selection of T cell receptor beta chains follows, all from one sample in a study of blood T cells in healthy people across ages. TCRdb re-called the 5' RACE reads with MiXCR, one entry per CDR3 protein. Of about 570,000 distinct CDR3 sequences in the sample, about 26% are singletons; the top ten hold around 20%. Input material: blood. The receptors come from a woman in her 70s in good health. The CDR3 runs from the conserved cysteine through the conserved F or W. The D gene is left open where the match is weak. The listing skips clone size in some rows; elsewhere it reads once, few, many or a size class.

J gene: TRBJ2-1; D gene: -; V gene: TRBV5-1; clone size: few; CDR3 DNA: TGCGCCAGCAGCCTCGCGGGCACCTTCAATGAGCAGTTCTTC; CDR3 protein: CASSLAGTFNEQFF
J gene: TRBJ2-5; D gene: -; V gene: TRBV29-1; clone size: many; CDR3 DNA: TGCAGCGTCTCAGACGACTTGTTTCAAGAGACCCAGTACTTC; CDR3 protein: CSVSDDLFQETQYF
J gene: TRBJ2-5; D gene: TRBD2; V gene: TRBV27; clone size: -; CDR3 DNA: TGTGCCAGCAGTCCAACTAGCGGGGGGCGTCCGGGGACCCAGTACTTC; CDR3 protein: CASSPTSGGRPGTQYF
J gene: TRBJ1-2; D gene: -; V gene: TRBV5-1; clone size: -; CDR3 DNA: TGCGCCAGCAGCTTGGTCGATACGGGAGGCTACACCTTC; CDR3 protein: CASSLVDTGGYTF
J gene: TRBJ2-7; D gene: -; V gene: TRBV28; clone size: -; CDR3 DNA: TGTGCCAGCAGGGGTGGGATTCGTGAGCAGTACTTC; CDR3 protein: CASRGGIREQYF
J gene: TRBJ2-1; D gene: -; V gene: TRBV20-1; clone size: -; CDR3 DNA: TGCAGTGCTAGAGTTAGGGCAGATTACAATGAGCAGTTCTTC; CDR3 protein: CSARVRADYNEQFF
J gene: TRBJ1-5; D gene: TRBD1; V gene: TRBV11-2; clone size: -; CDR3 DNA: TGTGCCAGCAGCTTAGGAACAGGGGTTGCCGATCAGCCCCAGCATTTT; CDR3 protein: CASSLGTGVADQPQHF
J gene: TRBJ2-5; D gene: -; V gene: TRBV2; clone size: -; CDR3 DNA: TGTGCCAGCAGTGAAGCGCGAATGGGGGGAGGTGAGACCCAGTACTTC; CDR3 protein: CASSEARMGGGETQYF
J gene: TRBJ2-5; D gene: -; V gene: TRBV20-1; clone size: once; CDR3 DNA: TGCAGTGCTAGAACTACGAGAGGAGAGACCCAGTACTTC; CDR3 protein: CSARTTRGETQYF
J gene: TRBJ2-5; D gene: TRBD2; V gene: TRBV7-2; clone size: few; CDR3 DNA: TGTGCCAGCAGCCAAACCAGGACTAGCGCCGTGGGGAAGCAGTACTTC; CDR3 protein: CASSQTRTSAVGKQYF
J gene: TRBJ2-7; D gene: -; V gene: TRBV6-6; clone size: few; CDR3 DNA: TGTGCCAGCAGTTACGACAGGACCTACGAGCAGTACTTC; CDR3 protein: CASSYDRTYEQYF
J gene: TRBJ1-1; D gene: TRBD1; V gene: TRBV5-1; clone size: -; CDR3 DNA: TGCGCCAGCAGCTTGGGGGACAGGGCGTCTGAAGCTTTCTTT; CDR3 protein: CASSLGDRASEAFF
J gene: TRBJ1-1; D gene: -; V gene: TRBV9; clone size: many; CDR3 DNA: TGTGCCAGCAGCCCAAGCCCCGTGGGGAACACTGAAGCTTTCTTT; CDR3 protein: CASSPSPVGNTEAFF
J gene: TRBJ2-3; D gene: -; V gene: TRBV20-1; clone size: -; CDR3 DNA: TGCAGTGCTAGAGATCGGGCGGGGGCGGCAGATACGCAGTATTTT; CDR3 protein: CSARDRAGAADTQYF
J gene: TRBJ1-1; D gene: -; V gene: TRBV4-2; clone size: -; CDR3 DNA: TGTGCCAGCAGCCCAATCGGGGGGGTGAACACTGAAGCTTTCTTT; CDR3 protein: CASSPIGGVNTEAFF
J gene: TRBJ2-3; D gene: -; V gene: TRBV7-9; clone size: -; CDR3 DNA: TGTGCCAGCAGCCCAAATCGTGGGGGGCCCACCACAGATACGCAGTATTTT; CDR3 protein: CASSPNRGGPTTDTQYF
J gene: TRBJ1-2; D gene: -; V gene: TRBV7-2; clone size: -; CDR3 DNA: TGTGCCAGCAGCTCGACAGTTGAGGGCTACACCTTC; CDR3 protein: CASSSTVEGYTF
J gene: TRBJ2-1; D gene: -; V gene: TRBV7-9; clone size: -; CDR3 DNA: TGTGCCAGCAGCACAGGGCCTCGCAATGAGCAGTTCTTC; CDR3 protein: CASSTGPRNEQFF
J gene: TRBJ2-5; D gene: TRBD2; V gene: TRBV24-1; clone size: -; CDR3 DNA: TGTGCCACCAGTGATTCCCGACTAGCGGAAGAGACCCAGTACTTC; CDR3 protein: CATSDSRLAEETQYF
J gene: TRBJ2-5; D gene: -; V gene: TRBV12-5; clone size: -; CDR3 DNA: TGTGCTAGTGGTTTGGTACGAGAGGGAACCCAAGAGACCCAGTACTTC; CDR3 protein: CASGLVREGTQETQYF
J gene: TRBJ1-1; D gene: -; V gene: TRBV7-9; clone size: few; CDR3 DNA: TGTGCCAGCAGCTTACACGATCCGTGGACTGAAGCTTTCTTT; CDR3 protein: CASSLHDPWTEAFF
J gene: TRBJ1-5; D gene: -; V gene: TRBV11-2; clone size: -; CDR3 DNA: TGTGCCAGCAGCTTAGTAGGGGGGAGCAGGGACTTCGTGCATTTT; CDR3 protein: CASSLVGGSRDFVHF
J gene: TRBJ2-7; D gene: -; V gene: TRBV5-1; clone size: -; CDR3 DNA: TGCGCCAGCAGCTTGGAGGGTCGACCCTACGAGCAGTACTTC; CDR3 protein: CASSLEGRPYEQYF
J gene: TRBJ2-5; D gene: TRBD2; V gene: TRBV24-1; clone size: -; CDR3 DNA: TGTGCCACCAGTGACAGTAGCGGGGGGGCCTTGGAGACCCAGTACTTC; CDR3 protein: CATSDSSGGALETQYF
J gene: TRBJ1-2; D gene: -; V gene: TRBV20-1; clone size: few; CDR3 DNA: TGCAGTGCTAGTTCCGAAGCGGGCTATGGCTACACCTTC; CDR3 protein: CSASSEAGYGYTF
J gene: TRBJ1-2; D gene: -; V gene: TRBV6-5; clone size: -; CDR3 DNA: TGTGCCAGCAGACGGGGCAGGGATCATAACTATGGCTACACCTTC; CDR3 protein: CASRRGRDHNYGYTF
J gene: TRBJ2-3; D gene: TRBD1; V gene: TRBV9; clone size: once; CDR3 DNA: TGTGCCAGCAGCGCTCCAGGGGGCTGGGACACAGATACGCAGTATTTT; CDR3 protein: CASSAPGGWDTDTQYF
J gene: TRBJ2-7; D gene: -; V gene: TRBV25-1; clone size: few; CDR3 DNA: TGTGCCAGCAGTGGGCCCGGCGAGAAGCAGTACTTC; CDR3 protein: CASSGPGEKQYF
J gene: TRBJ1-1; D gene: -; V gene: TRBV12-3/TRBV12-4; clone size: -; CDR3 DNA: TGTGCCAGCAGTTTTCGCTCCTACACTGAAGCTTTCTTT; CDR3 protein: CASSFRSYTEAFF
J gene: TRBJ1-3; D gene: -; V gene: TRBV7-9; clone size: few; CDR3 DNA: TGTGCCAGCAGCTTACAACCCTCTGGAAACACCATATATTTT; CDR3 protein: CASSLQPSGNTIYF
J gene: TRBJ2-5; D gene: TRBD1; V gene: TRBV12-3/TRBV12-4; clone size: -; CDR3 DNA: TGTGCCAGCAGCCGGGGACAGGGGATGAGGGAGACCCAGTACTTC; CDR3 protein: CASSRGQGMRETQYF
J gene: TRBJ2-3; D gene: TRBD1; V gene: TRBV12-3/TRBV12-4; clone size: -; CDR3 DNA: TGTGCCAGCATTTCCTTCGGGGCCACAGGGGGGACGCAGTATTTT; CDR3 protein: CASISFGATGGTQYF
J gene: TRBJ2-7; D gene: TRBD2; V gene: TRBV28; clone size: -; CDR3 DNA: TGTGCCACCGTGGTAGCGGGGAACGAGCAGTACTTC; CDR3 protein: CATVVAGNEQYF
J gene: TRBJ2-5; D gene: -; V gene: TRBV7-2; clone size: many; CDR3 DNA: TGTGCCAGCAGCTTAGCTCGCGAAGAGACCCAGTACTTC; CDR3 protein: CASSLAREETQYF
J gene: TRBJ2-2; D gene: -; V gene: TRBV20-1; clone size: -; CDR3 DNA: TGCAGTGCTAGTAAGTCAGGACGGAGCACCGGGGAGCTGTTTTTT; CDR3 protein: CSASKSGRSTGELFF
J gene: TRBJ1-2; D gene: -; V gene: TRBV9; clone size: many; CDR3 DNA: TGTGCCAGCAGCGTTAATTATGGCTACACCTTC; CDR3 protein: CASSVNYGYTF
J gene: TRBJ1-6; D gene: TRBD1; V gene: TRBV4-3; clone size: -; CDR3 DNA: TGCGCCAGCAGCCAAAGGGCGATCCGGGACAGGGGGTTCCCACCCCTCCACTTT; CDR3 protein: CASSQRAIRDRGFPPLHF
J gene: TRBJ1-4; D gene: -; V gene: TRBV11-1; clone size: -; CDR3 DNA: TGTGCCAGCAGTTGGGGACTGGTTGAAAAACTGTTTTTT; CDR3 protein: CASSWGLVEKLFF
J gene: TRBJ2-1; D gene: TRBD2; V gene: TRBV7-6; clone size: -; CDR3 DNA: TGTGCCAGCAGCCACCCTGGACTAGCGGGGGGGCTAAATGAGCAGTTCTTC; CDR3 protein: CASSHPGLAGGLNEQFF
J gene: TRBJ2-5; D gene: TRBD1; V gene: TRBV20-1; clone size: -; CDR3 DNA: TGCAGTGCTGGGGACAGGGTCCTTCAAGAGACCCAGTACTTC; CDR3 protein: CSAGDRVLQETQYF
J gene: TRBJ1-1; D gene: TRBD1; V gene: TRBV5-1; clone size: -; CDR3 DNA: TGCGCCAGCGCAGGGGGGACTGAAGCTTTCTTT; CDR3 protein: CASAGGTEAFF
J gene: TRBJ1-6; D gene: -; V gene: TRBV9; clone size: few; CDR3 DNA: TGTGCCAGCAGCCCTCCGGGGAGCTCCTATAATTCACCCCTCCACTTT; CDR3 protein: CASSPPGSSYNSPLHF
J gene: TRBJ1-1; D gene: TRBD1; V gene: TRBV11-2; clone size: few; CDR3 DNA: TGTGCCAGCAGTAGGACAGGGCGGAACACTGAAGCTTTCTTT; CDR3 protein: CASSRTGRNTEAFF
J gene: TRBJ2-1; D gene: -; V gene: TRBV7-2; clone size: -; CDR3 DNA: TGTGCCAGCAGCTTAGTTGCGGGGCAACTCGGGAATGAGCAGTTCTTC; CDR3 protein: CASSLVAGQLGNEQFF
J gene: TRBJ2-6; D gene: -; V gene: TRBV2; clone size: -; CDR3 DNA: TGTGCCAGCACTCCCGAACGGAGCCCTGGGGCCAACGTCCTGACTTTC; CDR3 protein: CASTPERSPGANVLTF
J gene: TRBJ1-2; D gene: -; V gene: TRBV12-3/TRBV12-4; clone size: few; CDR3 DNA: TGTGCCAGCGGTTCTTATAACTATGGCTACACCTTC; CDR3 protein: CASGSYNYGYTF
J gene: TRBJ2-7; D gene: TRBD2; V gene: TRBV6-5; clone size: once; CDR3 DNA: TGTGCCGCCAGACTAGCGGGGGCCTACGAGCAGTACTTC; CDR3 protein: CAARLAGAYEQYF
J gene: TRBJ2-7; D gene: -; V gene: TRBV25-1; clone size: few; CDR3 DNA: TGTGCCAGGCGGGGGGACAACGGACAGGTCGCCTACGAGCAGTACTTC; CDR3 protein: CARRGDNGQVAYEQYF
J gene: TRBJ2-7; D gene: -; V gene: TRBV2; clone size: -; CDR3 DNA: TGTGCTAGCAGACCTAGGACAGCGACCTACGAGCAGTACTTC; CDR3 protein: CASRPRTATYEQYF
J gene: TRBJ2-5; D gene: TRBD2; V gene: TRBV5-1; clone size: few; CDR3 DNA: TGCGCCAGCGCGGGGACTAGCGTCCAAGAGACCCAGTACTTC; CDR3 protein: CASAGTSVQETQYF